A single sample is the source of the 31 T cell receptor beta chains below, sequenced in a study of siplizumab effects on memory and regulatory T cells. Profiled with immunoSEQ multiplex PCR; TCRdb holds only in-frame clones, not every one. The sample contains about 91,000 clones, roughly 96% of which appear only once. Sequences were obtained from naive CD4+ T cells sorted from blood. The receptors were gathered from a human donor in good health.

This chain connects TRBV12-5 to TRBJ2-3; TRBD2 aligns across 11 bases. CDR3 length: 17 residues. V lost 5 bases and J lost 4; bases outside the gene matches: 11. The germline V gene has CDR1 LGHNT and CDR2 FRNRAP. The chain's CDR3 is CASGDAYSGGASDTQYF. In DNA form, the CDR3 reads TGTGCTAGTGGTGACGCCTATAGCGGGGGGGCCTCAGATACGCAGTATTTT.

The J gene is TRBJ1-1, the V gene TRBV7-2, with D possibly TRBD1 on 5 matching bases. The V gene's germline CDR1 is SGHTA and CDR2 FQGNSA. V shed 5 bases and J shed 1 base, with 14 bases lying between them. This CDR3 contains 15 residues. The CDR3 DNA follows: TGTGCCAGCAGCCCAACACCGACAGCGAACACTGAAGCTTTCTTT. Its protein product is CASSPTPTANTEAFF.

This clone was counted a single time. The chain carries TRBV5-8 and TRBJ2-5; D perhaps matches TRBD1 (5 bases). Germline CDR1 is SGHTS and CDR2 is YDEGEE. There are 18 residues in the CDR3. Trimming shortened V by 0 bases and J by 5 bases, and 23 bases separated the two germline ends. CDR3: CASSLVRLGQPEKETQYF. CDR3 in DNA: TGTGCCAGCAGCTTGGTTCGTTTAGGACAACCCGAGAAGGAGACCCAGTACTTC.

The gene calls are TRBV18 and TRBJ1-5, with a possible D match to TRBD1 (5 bases). Germline assignment: CDR1 KGHSH and CDR2 LQKENI. The CDR3 has 16 residues. V was pared by 6 bases and J by 2 bases, with 17 bases between. This chain's CDR3 is CASSLNGRGGNQPQHF. The CDR3 bases are TGTGCCAGCTCGTTGAACGGACGGGGGGGCAATCAGCCCCAGCATTTT. Supplemented by reference TRBV18 and TRBJ1-5, the full variable domain reads NAGVMQNPRHLVRRRGQEARLRCSPMKGHSHVYWYRQLPEEGLKFMVYLQKENIIDESGMPKERFSAEFPKEGPSILRIQQVVRGDSAAYFCASSLNGRGGNQPQHFGDGTRLSIL.

The chain has TRBV7-8 and TRBJ1-1; D is possibly TRBD1 (5 bases). The V gene's germline CDR1 is SGHVS and CDR2 FQNEAQ. V was shortened by 2 bases and J by 3 bases, with 13 bases between the two germline ends. The CDR3 has 15 residues. The CDR3 nucleotides are TGTGCCAGCAGCTTAAGGTACGGGGGGTACACTGAAGCTTTCTTT. It translates to CASSLRYGGYTEAFF.

CDR3 bases: TGCGCCAGCAGTGAGTCAGGTAGCGGTCAGCCCCAGCATTTT. This encodes CASSESGSGQPQHF. V is TRBV10-2 and J is TRBJ1-5; D gene uncertain. This CDR3 contains 14 residues. V was cut by 0 bases and J by 6 bases, with 9 bases left in between. The V gene's germline CDR1 is WSHSY and CDR2 SAAADI.

This chain connects TRBV5-5 to TRBJ2-6, with 12 bases fitting TRBD1. CDR3 length equals 18 residues. Trimming took 4 bases from V and 4 from J; bases not matched to a gene: 9. CDR1 is SGHKS and CDR2 is YYEKEE in the germline V gene (reference sequence). CDR3 loop: CASSAGTGGASGANVLTF. As DNA, the CDR3 is TGTGCCAGCAGCGCAGGGACAGGGGGCGCCTCAGGGGCCAACGTCCTGACTTTC. The entire variable domain, with the rest obtained from reference TRBV5-5 and TRBJ2-6, is as follows: DAGVTQSPTHLIKTRGQQVTLRCSPISGHKSVSWYQQVLGQGPQFIFQYYEKEERGRGNFPDRFSARQFPNYSSELNVNALLLGDSALYLCASSAGTGGASGANVLTFGAGSRLTVL.

The chain employs TRBV5-8 and TRBJ1-5, with a weak D call TRBD1 (5 bases). The CDR3 contains 17 residues. Trimming removed 0 bases from V and 2 bases from J, with 15 bases in between. Germline V gives CDR1 SGHTS, CDR2 YDEGEE. CDR3 region: CASSLELGGEGNQPQHF. The DNA for the CDR3 is TGTGCCAGCAGCTTGGAGTTGGGAGGGGAAGGCAATCAGCCCCAGCATTTT.

V is TRBV9 and J is TRBJ2-1, with 10 nucleotides matching TRBD2. The V and J ends lost 5 bases and 6 bases, in that order; junction bases with no gene match: 8. Germline assignment: CDR1 SGDLS and CDR2 YYNGEE. The CDR3 spans 15 residues. CDR3 DNA: TGTGCCAGCAGGGGAGCCGGGACTAGCGTCAATGAGCAGTTCTTC. Encoded protein: CASRGAGTSVNEQFF.

This chain uses TRBV27 with TRBJ2-7; no firm D call. Looked up from germline, CDR1 is MNHEY and CDR2 is SMNVEV (reference sequence). The germline V and J ends were trimmed by 3 bases and 0 bases, with 9 bases remaining between them. CDR3 length: 14 residues. The CDR3 region is CASSFYRSSYEQYF. In nucleotides, the CDR3 is TGTGCCAGCAGTTTTTACAGAAGCTCCTACGAGCAGTACTTC.

The chain has TRBV5-4 and TRBJ2-5, with a weak D call TRBD2 (6 bases). The ends were cut back, 4 bases at V and 1 base at J, with 11 bases in the middle. The germline V gene has CDR1 SGHNT and CDR2 YYREEE (reference sequence). This CDR3 has 14 residues. Here the CDR3 reads CASSRGGIQETQYF. The CDR3 DNA sequence: TGTGCCAGCAGCCGTGGGGGGATCCAAGAGACCCAGTACTTC.

This clone was seen once. The V call is TRBV30, the J call TRBJ1-3; D gene uncertain. CDR3 length: 14 residues. The ends were cut back, 3 bases at V and 8 bases at J, with 17 bases in the middle. Germline V gives CDR1 GTSNPN, CDR2 SVGIG (reference sequence). CDR3 amino acids: CAWRYGSPGDTIYF. CDR3 nucleotides: TGTGCCTGGAGATACGGGTCTCCGGGAGACACCATATATTTT.

The chain combines TRBV7-9 with TRBJ2-1; D is ambiguous. Deletions cut 1 base from V and 9 bases from J, with 13 bases between. The CDR3 loop spans 14 amino acids. CDR1 and CDR2 (germline): SEHNR, FQNEAQ (reference sequence). DNA for the CDR3: TGTGCCAGCAGCTTAGATGCGTTTATCAGTGAGCAGTTCTTC. Translating gives CASSLDAFISEQFF.

The chain carries TRBV5-4 and TRBJ2-7; D remains unclear. V lost 1 base and J 6 bases, leaving 20 bases between the germline ends. The CDR3 covers 16 residues. Germline CDR1 SGHNT, CDR2 YYREEE (reference sequence). The CDR3 loop is CASSLNENSQFSEQYF. CDR3 nucleotide sequence: TGTGCCAGCAGCTTGAATGAGAACAGCCAATTTTCCGAGCAGTACTTC.

This chain connects TRBV15 to TRBJ1-1; D may be TRBD1 (5 bases). The CDR3 consists of 15 residues. V lost 5 bases, J lost 1 base, and 14 bases lay in between. Germline CDR1 and CDR2: LNHNV and YYDKDF (reference sequence). CDR3 DNA sequence: TGTGCCACCAGCGGTGACAGTTCCAAGAACACTGAAGCTTTCTTT. Translation: CATSGDSSKNTEAFF.

V is TRBV6-6 and J is TRBJ1-5; D remains ambiguous. Trimming took 2 bases from V and 1 from J, leaving 6 bases between them. From germline, CDR1 is MNHNY and CDR2 SVGAGI (reference sequence). CDR3 size: 14 residues. The CDR3 is CASSYGRSNQPQHF. CDR3 in DNA: TGTGCCAGCAGTTACGGTCGGAGCAATCAGCCCCAGCATTTT.

The chain uses TRBV19 and TRBJ2-5, with 7 bases aligning to TRBD2. Germline CDR1 is LNHDA and CDR2 is SQIVND (reference sequence). CDR3 length: 15 residues. The ends lost 0 bases at V and 3 bases at J; junction bases unmatched: 4. The DNA of the CDR3 is TGTGCCAGTAGTATAGATCAGAGCGGGGAAGAGACCCAGTACTTC. It is translated as CASSIDQSGEETQYF.

The V gene is TRBV4-1, the J gene TRBJ2-2; D tentatively reads TRBD1 or TRBD2 (5 bases each). CDR1 is MGHRA and CDR2 is YSYEKL in the germline V gene. The V end lost 4 bases, the J end lost 3 bases, and 18 bases lay between the germline ends. This CDR3 has 17 residues. The CDR3 region has the DNA TGCGCCAGCAGCCGCCGGGACCCCGGGGCGGACACCGGGGAGCTGTTTTTT. It codes for CASSRRDPGADTGELFF.

The chain employs TRBV19 and TRBJ2-6, with unresolved D. The germline V gene has CDR1 LNHDA and CDR2 SQIVND (reference sequence). The CDR3 length is 18 residues. V lost 1 base, J lost 0 bases, and 13 bases lay in between. In nucleotides, the CDR3 is TGTGCCAGTAGTATAGGGTCAACAATACACTCTGGGGCCAACGTCCTGACTTTC. Translating it yields CASSIGSTIHSGANVLTF. Based on the CDR3 plus reference TRBV19 and TRBJ2-6, the full variable domain is DGGITQSPKYLFRKEGQNVTLSCEQNLNHDAMYWYRQDPGQGLRLIYYSQIVNDFQKGDIAEGYSVSREKKESFPLTVTSAQKNPTAFYLCASSIGSTIHSGANVLTFGAGSRLTVL.

The chain joins TRBV6-1 to TRBJ2-3, with a possible D match to TRBD2 (6 bases). The CDR3 loop spans 14 amino acids. V gave up 3 bases and J gave up 4 bases, with 11 bases separating them. CDR1 MNHNS and CDR2 SASEGT come from the germline V gene. Here the CDR3 reads CASSEPQRADTQYF. The DNA of the CDR3 is TGTGCCAGCAGTGAGCCCCAGCGGGCAGATACGCAGTATTTT.

This chain connects TRBV11-2 to TRBJ2-3; 7 bases map to TRBD2. CDR3 length equals 16 residues. CDR1 SGHAT and CDR2 FQNNGV come from the germline V gene. Losses at the gene ends were 2 bases for V and 3 bases for J; bases not matched to a gene: 8. CDR3 nucleotides: TGTGCCAGCAGCTTATCAGGCCTGGGGGGGACAGATACGCAGTATTTT. Its protein is CASSLSGLGGTDTQYF.

As concerns this clone: The junction and the germline gene differ at one end; a read error may be behind it. The chain uses TRBV19 and TRBJ1-1, with D perhaps matching TRBD1 (6 bases). The CDR3 spans 14 residues. Germline CDR1 LNHDA, CDR2 SQIVND (reference sequence). CDR3: CASSRPGVKTEAFF. The CDR3 nucleotides are TGTGCCAGTAGTCGACCAGGGGTGAAGACTGAAGCTTTCTTT.

The genes are TRBV7-3 and TRBJ1-1, with D possibly TRBD1 on 5 matching bases. This CDR3 region has 14 residues. Germline CDR1 SGHTA, CDR2 FQGTGA. Trimming removed 2 bases from V and 5 bases from J, with 12 bases in between. The DNA for the CDR3 is TGTGCCAGCAGCTTACAGGGTGGGTGGACTGAAGCTTTCTTT. This codes for CASSLQGGWTEAFF.

The chain employs TRBV28 and TRBJ2-1, with D possibly being TRBD1 or TRBD2 (6 bases each). Germline CDR1 reads MDHEN; CDR2 reads SYDVKM. The V and J ends lost 7 bases and 5 bases respectively, with 12 bases between them. The CDR3 length is 13 residues. In DNA form, the CDR3 reads TGTGCCAGCAAGGGGGGCGGGCACAATGAGCAGTTCTTC. Its translation: CASKGGGHNEQFF.

This rearrangement joins TRBV7-6 to TRBJ2-3; 7 bases are a match to TRBD2. Trimming at V came to 3 bases and at J to 3 bases, leaving 9 bases not matched to a gene. The CDR3 spans 16 residues. Germline V gene sequence: CDR1 SGHVS, CDR2 FNYEAQ. The DNA of the CDR3 is TGTGCCAGCAGCTTGGCTAGGAGCGGGGCAACAGATACGCAGTATTTT. Protein product: CASSLARSGATDTQYF.

The chain carries TRBV11-1 and TRBJ2-7, with 9 bases that match TRBD2. The CDR3 runs 15 residues. Looked up from germline, CDR1 is SGHAT and CDR2 is FQDESV (reference sequence). V lost 4 bases and J lost 1; bases outside the gene matches: 5. The CDR3 here is CASSWGAGGSYEQYF. The CDR3 DNA is TGTGCCAGCAGCTGGGGAGCGGGGGGTTCCTACGAGCAGTACTTC.

The V gene is TRBV4-1, the J gene TRBJ1-2; the D is unclear. V lost 1 base, J lost 6 bases, and 9 bases lay in between. CDR1 and CDR2 (germline): MGHRA, YSYEKL. The CDR3 consists of 13 residues. This CDR3 is CASSQAGYDGYTF. The CDR3 DNA sequence: TGCGCCAGCAGCCAAGCCGGATATGATGGCTACACCTTC.

The rearrangement links TRBV7-9 to TRBJ1-6; D not certain. The CDR3 consists of 12 residues. V lost 7 bases and J 8 bases, leaving 9 bases between the germline ends. The germline V gene encodes CDR1 SEHNR and CDR2 FQNEAQ (reference sequence). The DNA of the CDR3 is TGTGCCAGCACCGCGACGGATTCACCCCTCCACTTT. Amino acids: CASTATDSPLHF. Supplemented by reference TRBV7-9 and TRBJ1-6, the full variable domain reads DTGVSQNPRHKITKRGQNVTFRCDPISEHNRLYWYRQTLGQGPEFLTYFQNEAQLEKSRLLSDRFSAERPKGSFSTLEIQRTEQGDSAMYLCASTATDSPLHFGNGTRLTVT.

The V and J genes are TRBV9 and TRBJ2-3; tentatively, D is TRBD2 (5 bases). This CDR3 comprises 16 residues. Trimming took 0 bases from V and 0 from J, leaving 11 bases between them. Germline V gives CDR1 SGDLS, CDR2 YYNGEE. CDR3 sequence reads: CASSVAGITSTDTQYF. The CDR3 DNA follows: TGTGCCAGCAGCGTAGCCGGGATAACTAGCACAGATACGCAGTATTTT.

The V and J genes are TRBV6-6 and TRBJ2-2; maybe TRBD1 (6 bases). V was pared by 4 bases and J by 2 bases, with 14 bases between. The CDR3 extends over 16 amino acids. Germline CDR1 MNHNY, CDR2 SVGAGI (reference sequence). CDR3 DNA: TGTGCCAGCAGTTCAGGGGCAGAACTCAACACCGGGGAGCTGTTTTTT. Its translation: CASSSGAELNTGELFF.

This chain links TRBV18 with TRBJ2-2; 8 bases are shared with TRBD1. This CDR3 contains 14 residues. The V segment lost 5 bases and the J segment 1 base; nucleotides outside the gene matches: 0. Germline V gene sequence: CDR1 KGHSH, CDR2 LQKENI. The CDR3 protein is CASSGTGNTGELFF. The CDR3 nucleotides are TGTGCCAGCTCAGGGACAGGGAACACCGGGGAGCTGTTTTTT.